These T cell receptor beta chains were read from a single sample in a study of CD8+ T cells in alopecia areata. Some clones are missing from TCRdb's copy, which holds only in-frame ones; the method was immunoSEQ multiplex PCR. The profile shows 90,000 to 150,000 clones, 53% of them singletons. The material sequenced was CD4+ T cells sorted from blood, taken at week 4, from a patient treated with tofacitinib. The receptors were gathered from a human donor with alopecia areata. Both conserved end residues are part of each CDR3. Fields, in order: V gene, D gene, J gene, clone size, CDR3 DNA, CDR3 protein. A D gene is named only where the DNA matches it firmly. Some rows mark clone size as missing; the rest say once, few, many or name a class of expanded clone.

>TRBV30|TRBD2|TRBJ2-7|-
TGTGCCTGGAGTCGGATAGCGGGAGCCCGCGAGCAGTACTTC
CAWSRIAGAREQYF
>TRBV11-2|-|TRBJ2-2|few
TGTGCCAGCAGCTCGCCGGGACTTGCGAACACCGGGGAGCTGTTTTTT
CASSSPGLANTGELFF
>TRBV28|-|TRBJ1-1|few
TGTGCCGGGAGAACAGGGTTGGACACTGAAGCTTTCTTT
CAGRTGLDTEAFF
>TRBV10-2|-|TRBJ1-2|-
TGCGCCAGCAGCCCCGACGGCGGCTATGGCTACACCTTC
CASSPDGGYGYTF
>TRBV20-1|-|TRBJ1-1|-
TGCAGTGCCCAAGGGGGGCGGGGGACTTTCTTT
CSAQGGRGTFF
>TRBV5-1|-|TRBJ2-4|-
TGCGCCAGCAGCACAGACAGTTTGCTAGCCAAAAACATTCAGTACTTC
CASSTDSLLAKNIQYF
>TRBV25-1|-|TRBJ2-7|few
TGTGCCAGCAGTGGCAGGGGAAGGGTCGAGCAGTACTTC
CASSGRGRVEQYF
>TRBV11-2|TRBD2|TRBJ2-7|-
TGTGCCAGCAGCTTTTCCGGGACGGGGGGCTACGAGCAGTACTTC
CASSFSGTGGYEQYF
>TRBV2|TRBD1|TRBJ1-5|-
TGTGCCAGCAGTGAAGCGCTGGGCAGGGGGGCTCAGCCCCAGCATTTT
CASSEALGRGAQPQHF
>TRBV30|-|TRBJ1-1|once
TGTGCCTGGAGTTCCTCCCAGAACACTGAAGCTTTCTTT
CAWSSSQNTEAFF
>TRBV18|TRBD1|TRBJ2-7|-
TGTGCCAGCTCACCACGCGGGACAGGGACCTACGAGCAGTACTTC
CASSPRGTGTYEQYF
>TRBV7-9|-|TRBJ2-7|-
TGTGCCAGCAGTAGAAGTGGAAAGACCTACGAGCAGTACTTC
CASSRSGKTYEQYF
>TRBV5-4|-|TRBJ2-1|few
TGTGCCAGCAGCCAGGACCTAGACAGTCGGGGCTTCTACAATGAGCAGTTCTTC
CASSQDLDSRGFYNEQFF
>TRBV5-1|TRBD1|TRBJ2-4|few
TGCGCCAGCAGCCCGGGACAGAGTAACATTCAGTACTTC
CASSPGQSNIQYF
>TRBV27|-|TRBJ1-1|-
TGTGCCAGCAGTTTCAGGGGAATCACTGAAGCTTTCTTT
CASSFRGITEAFF
>TRBV29-1|TRBD2|TRBJ2-1|-
TGCAGCGCCCCCCCTAGCAAGGTAGCGGGGGACAATGAGCAGTTCTTC
CSAPPSKVAGDNEQFF
>TRBV4-2|-|TRBJ2-3|-
TGTGCCAGCAGCCGACCCTCTGTCGAGGCCACAGATACGCAGTATTTT
CASSRPSVEATDTQYF
>TRBV27|-|TRBJ1-1|-
TGTGCCAGCAGTTTAAGTTTGGGTATAAGGAACACTGAAGCTTTCTTT
CASSLSLGIRNTEAFF
>TRBV29-1|-|TRBJ2-5|few
TGCAGCGTGGGCCAAGAGACCCAGTACTTC
CSVGQETQYF
>TRBV5-1|-|TRBJ2-3|few
TGCGCCAGCAGCTGGCTACTGGACAGCACAGATACGCAGTATTTT
CASSWLLDSTDTQYF